This TCR beta chain appears in the sequencing data of a study of blood T cell repertoires in COVID-19. Study at large: Italy, Spain and the United States were the sources of the convalescent and acute COVID-19 samples. PBMCs, B-cell-depleted T cells, or T cells provided the cDNA or gDNA that made up the material.

As processed by the authors: Reference gene primer amplification yielded estimated nucleated cell counts. The data were produced by immunoSEQ multiplex PCR, yet TCRdb's version contains in-frame clones alone and is incomplete. V and J calls plus clone size are reproduced from that table; the DNA served to infer D and trimming. This sample yields approximately 180,000 clones, of which around 80% are seen a single time; around 17% belongs to the top ten. V shed 6 bases, J shed 3 bases, and the junction held 8 bases outside the gene matches. Germline CDR1 SGHTA, CDR2 FQGTGA. The CDR3 is 15 amino acids. The TCR sequence derives from a woman between 50 and 59 years old with acute COVID-19. Sequences were obtained from PBMCs or T cells enriched from blood (not recorded which). The chain carries TRBV7-3 and TRBJ2-1; the match to TRBD2 covers 7 bases. CDR3 in amino acids: CASSPQRGGYNEQFF. CDR3 nucleotides: TGTGCCAGCAGTCCTCAGCGGGGCGGCTACAATGAGCAGTTCTTC.